This T cell receptor (beta chain) was recorded in a study of blood T cell repertoires in COVID-19. Study details: Samples of COVID-19 (acute and convalescent) were obtained from the United States, Italy and Spain.

Germline values: CDR1 LNHDA, CDR2 SQIVND (reference sequence). The CDR3 is 16 residues long. The V and J ends lost 5 bases and 2 bases, in that order; junction bases with no gene match: 9. Original data processing: By means of reference gene primer amplification, nucleated cell counts were estimated. Assay: immunoSEQ multiplex PCR; the TCRdb copy retains only in-frame clones and omits some. The V and J calls and the clone size are those of that table, but D and trimming were determined from the DNA. The profile covers 60,000 or so clones, with roughly 88% appearing a single time and roughly 10% taken by the ten largest. In this sample, this clone turned up once. Enrollment of patients from Seattle took place during active infection, with longitudinal follow-up.

Sequencing input: peripheral blood. The chain is built from TRBV19 and TRBJ2-7; 10 nucleotides agree with TRBD2. The sequence was obtained from a man aged 30 to 39 with COVID-19, enrolled during active disease. CDR3 DNA sequence: TGTGCCAGTAGTGCCAGCGGGAGGGCCGGGACCTACGAGCAGTACTTC. This sequence encodes CASSASGRAGTYEQYF. The whole variable domain, remainder taken from reference TRBV19 and TRBJ2-7, is DGGITQSPKYLFRKEGQNVTLSCEQNLNHDAMYWYRQDPGQGLRLIYYSQIVNDFQKGDIAEGYSVSREKKESFPLTVTSAQKNPTAFYLCASSASGRAGTYEQYFGPGTRLTVT.